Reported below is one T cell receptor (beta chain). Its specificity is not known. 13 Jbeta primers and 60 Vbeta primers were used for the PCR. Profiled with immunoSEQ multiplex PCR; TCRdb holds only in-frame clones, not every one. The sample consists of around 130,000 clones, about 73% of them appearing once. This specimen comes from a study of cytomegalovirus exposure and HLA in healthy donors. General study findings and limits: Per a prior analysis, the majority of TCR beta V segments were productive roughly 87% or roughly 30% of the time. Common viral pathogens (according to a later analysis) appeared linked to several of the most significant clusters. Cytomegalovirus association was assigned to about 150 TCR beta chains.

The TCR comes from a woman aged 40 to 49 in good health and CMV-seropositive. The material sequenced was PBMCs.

The CDR3 protein is CASSPIRGRDEQFF. The CDR3 nucleotides are TGTGCCAGCTCACCGATCAGGGGGCGGGATGAGCAGTTCTTC. The chain recombines TRBV18 with TRBJ2-1; TRBD1 aligns across 8 bases. CDR3 length: 14 amino acids. Losses at the gene ends were 3 bases for V and 8 bases for J; bases not matched to a gene: 6. CDR1 and CDR2 from the germline V gene are KGHSH and LQKENI.